The 8 T cell receptor beta chains below come from one sample, sequenced in a study of blood T cell repertoires in COVID-19. Some clones are missing from TCRdb's copy, which holds only in-frame ones; the method was immunoSEQ multiplex PCR. Of about 250,000 clones in the sample, around 84% were seen once. Sequenced input: PBMCs or T cells enriched from blood (not recorded which). The receptors originated from a man aged 35-49 years who had been exposed to COVID-19.

This clone was picked up a small number of times. This chain joins TRBV6-1 and TRBJ2-7, with 9 nucleotides matching TRBD2. The germline CDR1 and CDR2 sequences are MNHNS and SASEGT. With 4 bases clipped from V and 2 bases from J, the junction kept 15 bases outside the gene matches. The CDR3 length is 18 residues. The CDR3 sequence: CASSAAQLAGRTPYEQYF. The CDR3 nucleotides are TGTGCCAGCAGTGCCGCCCAGCTAGCGGGACGGACCCCCTACGAGCAGTACTTC.

V usage is TRBV2 and J usage is TRBJ2-7; the D gene is possibly TRBD2 (6 bases). CDR3 length: 15 amino acids. V lost 10 bases and J lost 3, with 22 bases in between. Looked up from germline, CDR1 is SNHLY and CDR2 is FYNNEI. CDR3 protein: CATAAPRLGGYEQYF. CDR3 coding DNA: TGTGCCACAGCAGCCCCACGCCTGGGGGGCTACGAGCAGTACTTC.

The chain carries TRBV6-5 and TRBJ2-3, with D perhaps TRBD2 (6 bases). The V end lost 11 bases, the J end lost 2 bases, and 11 bases lay between the germline ends. The germline CDR1 and CDR2 sequences are MNHEY and SVGAGI. This CDR3 spans 12 amino acids. The CDR3 loop reads CAGGLFTDTQYF. The DNA for the CDR3 is TGTGCCGGGGGACTTTTCACAGATACGCAGTATTTT.

The count of this clone is one. The chain is built from TRBV27 and TRBJ2-1, with TRBD2 identical over 10 bases. Germline V CDR1 and CDR2: MNHEY, SMNVEV (reference sequence). V shed 6 bases, J shed 4 bases, and the junction held 6 bases outside the gene matches. The CDR3 has 15 residues. The CDR3 DNA reads as TGTGCCAGCAGGCCCGGGACTAGCGTGTACAATGAGCAGTTCTTC. It codes for CASRPGTSVYNEQFF.

This clone was seen only once. This chain connects TRBV5-6 to TRBJ1-1; D is unclear. The CDR3 length is 11 residues. Trimming shortened V by 2 bases and J by 6 bases, and 5 bases separated the two germline ends. The germline V gene has CDR1 SGHDT and CDR2 YYEEEE. The CDR3 loop is CASSLSSEAFF. As DNA, the CDR3 is TGTGCCAGCAGCTTATCCTCTGAAGCTTTCTTT.

Note on this clone: The sample carries other DNA sequences with the same CDR3. The chain recombines TRBV7-9 with TRBJ1-5; no clear D. Germline V gene sequence: CDR1 SEHNR, CDR2 FQNEAQ (reference sequence). CDR3 length equals 12 residues. Between the trimmed V and J ends, which lost 5 bases and 8 bases, there was a span of 10 bases. The CDR3 region has the DNA TGTGCCAGCAGCCTCACTTCGGAGCCCCAGCATTTT. Its protein is CASSLTSEPQHF. The full variable domain, its missing parts supplied by reference TRBV7-9 and TRBJ1-5, is DTGVSQNPRHKITKRGQNVTFRCDPISEHNRLYWYRQTLGQGPEFLTYFQNEAQLEKSRLLSDRFSAERPKGSFSTLEIQRTEQGDSAMYLCASSLTSEPQHFGDGTRLSIL.

This chain links TRBV7-3 with TRBJ2-1; D may be TRBD2 (7 bases). CDR3 length: 13 amino acids. Trimming pared 6 bases from V and 7 bases from J, leaving 13 bases between. CDR1 is SGHTA and CDR2 is FQGTGA in the germline V gene. CDR3 coding DNA: TGTGCCAGCAGGGACAGAGCGGGGAATGAGCAGTTCTTC. This sequence encodes CASRDRAGNEQFF.

The chain is built from TRBV10-2 and TRBJ1-1, with D unresolved. There are 14 residues in the CDR3. Germline values: CDR1 WSHSY, CDR2 SAAADI. V was shortened by 10 bases and J by 4 bases, with 19 bases between the two germline ends. CDR3 DNA sequence: TGCGCCATTTCTCCCTGGGTAGACTCCACTGAAGCTTTCTTT. Its translation is CAISPWVDSTEAFF.